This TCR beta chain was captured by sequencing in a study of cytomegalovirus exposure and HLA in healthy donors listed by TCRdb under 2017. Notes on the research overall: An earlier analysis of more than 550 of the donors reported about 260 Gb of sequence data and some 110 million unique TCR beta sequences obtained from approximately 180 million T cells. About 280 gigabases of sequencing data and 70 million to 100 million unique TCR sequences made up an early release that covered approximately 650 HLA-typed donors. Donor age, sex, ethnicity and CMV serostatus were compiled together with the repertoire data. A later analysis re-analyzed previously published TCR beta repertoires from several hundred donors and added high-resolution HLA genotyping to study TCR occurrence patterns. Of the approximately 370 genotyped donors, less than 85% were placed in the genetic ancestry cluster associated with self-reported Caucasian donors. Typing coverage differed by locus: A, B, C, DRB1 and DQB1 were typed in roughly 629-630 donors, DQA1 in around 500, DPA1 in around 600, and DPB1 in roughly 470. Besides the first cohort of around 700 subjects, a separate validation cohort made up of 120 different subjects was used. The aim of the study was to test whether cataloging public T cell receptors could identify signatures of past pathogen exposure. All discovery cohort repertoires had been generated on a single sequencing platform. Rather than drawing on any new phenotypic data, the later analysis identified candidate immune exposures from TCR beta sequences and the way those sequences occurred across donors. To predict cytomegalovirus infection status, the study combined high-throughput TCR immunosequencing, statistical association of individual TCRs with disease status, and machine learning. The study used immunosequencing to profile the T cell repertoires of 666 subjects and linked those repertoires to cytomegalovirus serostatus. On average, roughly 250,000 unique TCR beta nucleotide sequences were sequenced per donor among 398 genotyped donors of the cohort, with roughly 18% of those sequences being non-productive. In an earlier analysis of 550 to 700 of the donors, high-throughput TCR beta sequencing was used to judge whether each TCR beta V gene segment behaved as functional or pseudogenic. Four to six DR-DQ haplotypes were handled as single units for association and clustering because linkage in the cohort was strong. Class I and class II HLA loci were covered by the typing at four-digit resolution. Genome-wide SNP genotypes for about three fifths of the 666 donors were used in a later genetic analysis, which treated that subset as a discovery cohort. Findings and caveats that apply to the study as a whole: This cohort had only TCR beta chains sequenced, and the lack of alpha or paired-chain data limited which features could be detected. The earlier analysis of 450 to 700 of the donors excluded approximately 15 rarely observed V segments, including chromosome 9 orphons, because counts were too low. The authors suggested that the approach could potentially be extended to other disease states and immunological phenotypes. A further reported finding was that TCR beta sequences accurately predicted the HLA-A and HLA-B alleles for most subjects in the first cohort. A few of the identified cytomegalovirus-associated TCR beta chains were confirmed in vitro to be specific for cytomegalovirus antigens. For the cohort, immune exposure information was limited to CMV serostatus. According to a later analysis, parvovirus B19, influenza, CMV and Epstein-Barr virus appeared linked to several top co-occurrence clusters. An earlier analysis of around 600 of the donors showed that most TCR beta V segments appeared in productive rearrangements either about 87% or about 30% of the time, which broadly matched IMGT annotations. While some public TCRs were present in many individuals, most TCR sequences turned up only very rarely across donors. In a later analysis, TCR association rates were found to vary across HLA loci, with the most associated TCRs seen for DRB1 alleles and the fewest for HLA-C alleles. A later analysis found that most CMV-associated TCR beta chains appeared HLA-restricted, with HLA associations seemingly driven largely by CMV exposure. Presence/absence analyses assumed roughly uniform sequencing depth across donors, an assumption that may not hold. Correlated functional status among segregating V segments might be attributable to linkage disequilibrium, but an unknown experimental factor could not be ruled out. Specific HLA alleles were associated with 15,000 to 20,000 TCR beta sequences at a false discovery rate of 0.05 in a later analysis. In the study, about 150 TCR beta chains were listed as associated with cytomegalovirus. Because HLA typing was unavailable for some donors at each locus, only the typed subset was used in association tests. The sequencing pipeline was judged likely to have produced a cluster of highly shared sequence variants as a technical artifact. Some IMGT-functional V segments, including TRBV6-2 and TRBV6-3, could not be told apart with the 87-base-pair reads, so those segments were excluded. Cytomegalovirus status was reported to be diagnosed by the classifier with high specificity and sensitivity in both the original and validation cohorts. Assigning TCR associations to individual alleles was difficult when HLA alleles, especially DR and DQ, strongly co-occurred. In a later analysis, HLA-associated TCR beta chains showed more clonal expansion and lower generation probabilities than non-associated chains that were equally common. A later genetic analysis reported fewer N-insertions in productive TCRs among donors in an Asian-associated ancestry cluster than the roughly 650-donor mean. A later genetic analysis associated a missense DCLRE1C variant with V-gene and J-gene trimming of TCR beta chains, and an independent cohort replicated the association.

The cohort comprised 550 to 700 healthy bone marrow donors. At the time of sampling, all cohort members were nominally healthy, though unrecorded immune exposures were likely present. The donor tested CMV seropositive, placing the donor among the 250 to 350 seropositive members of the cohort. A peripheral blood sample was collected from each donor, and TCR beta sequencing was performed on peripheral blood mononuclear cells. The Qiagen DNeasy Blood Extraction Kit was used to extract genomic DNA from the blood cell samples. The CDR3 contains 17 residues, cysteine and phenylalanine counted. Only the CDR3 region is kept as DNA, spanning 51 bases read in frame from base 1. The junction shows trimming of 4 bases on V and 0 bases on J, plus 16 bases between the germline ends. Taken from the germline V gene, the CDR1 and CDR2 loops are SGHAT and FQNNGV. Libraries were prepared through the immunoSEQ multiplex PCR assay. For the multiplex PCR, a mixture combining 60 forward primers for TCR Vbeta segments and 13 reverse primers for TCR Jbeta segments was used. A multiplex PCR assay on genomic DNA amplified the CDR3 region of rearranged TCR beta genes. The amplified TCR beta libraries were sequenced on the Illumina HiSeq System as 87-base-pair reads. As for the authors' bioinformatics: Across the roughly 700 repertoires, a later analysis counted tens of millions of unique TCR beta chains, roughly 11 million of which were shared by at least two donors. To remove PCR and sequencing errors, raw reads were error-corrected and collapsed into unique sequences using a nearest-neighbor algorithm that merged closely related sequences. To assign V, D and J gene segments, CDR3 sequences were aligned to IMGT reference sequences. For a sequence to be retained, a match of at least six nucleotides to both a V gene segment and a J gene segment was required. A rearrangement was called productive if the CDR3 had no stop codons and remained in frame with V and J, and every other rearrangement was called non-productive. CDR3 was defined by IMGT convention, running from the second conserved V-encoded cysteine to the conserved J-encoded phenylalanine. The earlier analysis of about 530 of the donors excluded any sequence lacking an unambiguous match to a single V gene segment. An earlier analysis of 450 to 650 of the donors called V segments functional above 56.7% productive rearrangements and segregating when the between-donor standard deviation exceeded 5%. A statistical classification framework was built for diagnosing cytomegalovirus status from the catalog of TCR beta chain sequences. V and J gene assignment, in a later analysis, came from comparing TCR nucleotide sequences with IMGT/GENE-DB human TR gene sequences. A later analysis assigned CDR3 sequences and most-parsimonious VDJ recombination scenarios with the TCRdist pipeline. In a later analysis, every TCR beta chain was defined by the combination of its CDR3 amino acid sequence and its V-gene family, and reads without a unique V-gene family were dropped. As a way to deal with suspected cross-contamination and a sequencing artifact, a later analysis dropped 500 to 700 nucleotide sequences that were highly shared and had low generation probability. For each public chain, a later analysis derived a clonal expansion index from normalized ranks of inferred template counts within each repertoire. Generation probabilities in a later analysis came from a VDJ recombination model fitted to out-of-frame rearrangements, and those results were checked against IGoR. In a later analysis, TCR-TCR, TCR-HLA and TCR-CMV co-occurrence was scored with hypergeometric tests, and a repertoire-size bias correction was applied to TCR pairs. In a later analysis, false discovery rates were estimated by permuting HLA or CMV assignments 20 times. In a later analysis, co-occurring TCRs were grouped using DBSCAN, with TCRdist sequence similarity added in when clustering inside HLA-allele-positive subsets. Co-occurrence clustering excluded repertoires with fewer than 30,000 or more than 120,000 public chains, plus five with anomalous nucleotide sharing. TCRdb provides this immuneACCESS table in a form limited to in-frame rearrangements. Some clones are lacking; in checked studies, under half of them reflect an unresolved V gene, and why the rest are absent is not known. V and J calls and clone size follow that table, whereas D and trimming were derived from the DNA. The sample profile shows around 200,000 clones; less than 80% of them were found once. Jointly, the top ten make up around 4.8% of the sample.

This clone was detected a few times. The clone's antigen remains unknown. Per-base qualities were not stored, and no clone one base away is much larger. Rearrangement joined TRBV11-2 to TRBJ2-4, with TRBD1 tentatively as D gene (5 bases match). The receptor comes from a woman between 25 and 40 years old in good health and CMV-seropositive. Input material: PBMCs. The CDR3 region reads CASSSRIRTLAKNIQYF. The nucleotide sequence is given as TGTGCCAGCAGCTCAAGGATACGGACACTAGCCAAAAACATTCAGTACTTC.